This TCR beta chain came from a study of cytomegalovirus exposure and HLA in healthy donors. Study-wide results and limits: Later analysis found that TCR beta chains associated with HLA were more clonally expanded than other, equally common chains.

Donors consisted of healthy bone marrow donors. Donors had nominal health at sampling but likely had unrecorded immune exposures. There are 16 residues in the CDR3. CDR1 is LGHNA and CDR2 is YNFKEQ in the germline V gene. The ends lost 0 bases at V and 4 bases at J; junction bases unmatched: 5. PCR involved 60 Vbeta and 13 Jbeta primers. The assay was immunoSEQ multiplex PCR, and TCRdb's table has in-frame clones only and misses some. Of under 200,000 clones listed, roughly 71% were seen once; the top ten hold 2.5% to 3.5%. Comment on this clone: What it binds is unknown.

The receptor was isolated from a woman in her forties or fifties in good health and CMV-seropositive. V gene TRBV4-2 combines with J gene TRBJ1-2, with 10 nucleotides matching TRBD1. Sequencing was done on a sample of PBMCs. The CDR3 nucleotides read TGTGCCAGCAGCCAAGATGCGACAGGGGGCAGCTATGGCTACACCTTC. Translation: CASSQDATGGSYGYTF.